Described below is a single T cell receptor (beta chain) sequence and its context. Its antigen remains unknown. A much larger clone lies one base from this, so it may be a read error. This specimen comes from a study of Graves' ophthalmopathy and Graves' hyperthyroidism. General study points: This model predicted ophthalmopathy progression (sensitivity roughly 64%, specificity 72.22%).

Patients were left out if they had other autoimmune diseases, uncontrolled infections, pregnancy or lactation. TCR beta CDR3 amplification used RNA transcripts. The authors performed first-round RT-PCR with HTBI primers and then a second-round multiplex PCR. TCRdb passed the multiplex PCR reads through MiXCR, listing each CDR3 protein once. The sample holds 600,000 to 650,000 distinct CDR3 sequences, 20% to 25% seen once. The length of the CDR3 is 15 residues. The germline V gene has CDR1 DFQATT and CDR2 SNEGSKA (reference sequence). The source material was peripheral blood. The chain uses TRBV20-1 and TRBJ1-1; a possible D gene is TRBD1 (5 bases). This sequence originates from a woman in her late teens or twenties with stable Graves' hyperthyroidism. Some clones in this sample may be carry-over from other donors' samples. CDR3 coding DNA: TGCAGTGCTAGAGATGTGAGGGGACTGAAGACTGAAGCTTTCTTT. Translated, it gives CSARDVRGLKTEAFF.